This record concerns one T cell receptor (beta chain) sequence. Its antigen is not known. This sample was taken from a study of T cells in localized non-small cell lung cancer. Findings and limits, study-wide: Higher blood T cell density went with longer overall survival. Of the tissues analyzed, uninvolved adjacent lung showed maximal T cell clonality, greater than tumor.

The length of the CDR3 is 12 residues. Germline V CDR1 and CDR2: GTSNPN, SVGIG (reference sequence). Method: immunoSEQ multiplex PCR; TCRdb's copy keeps in-frame clones and lacks some. The repertoire consists of 35,000 to 40,000 clones, with over 75% occurring once and the leading ten covering around 15%. The sequence was collected from a male donor at least 60 years old with stage III squamous cell lung carcinoma. The chain employs TRBV30 and TRBJ1-2; D call uncertain. Sequenced here: peripheral blood, sampled before any cancer treatment. The DNA for the CDR3 is TGTGGTCACGTCCGAAATAACTATGGCTACACCTTC. Amino acids: CGHVRNNYGYTF.